This T cell receptor beta chain is drawn from a study of blood T cell repertoires in COVID-19 (dated by TCRdb to 2020 to 2021). Study-wide context: Samples from collaborators originated in the United States, Italy and Spain and spanned both the acute and convalescent phases of COVID-19. The material from the prospective study consisted of cDNA or gDNA derived from T cells, B-cell-depleted T cells, or PBMCs. Deeply sampled blood TCRbeta repertoires from subjects exposed to, actively infected with, or recovered from COVID-19 were included in the dataset. A freely available public database, intended as a resource for researchers studying the immune response to SARS-CoV-2, is where the repertoires were released. The samples were drawn from two sources: the first 160 participants of the ongoing ImmuneRACE study, and some 1,300 subjects contributed by 6 global collaborators. A de-identified subject ID, COVID-19 status, age in years and sex were almost always included in the sample metadata. Where HLA class I and class II types were available, the types were taken from metadata supplied by the sample provider, not from assay-based typing.

TCRbeta CDR3 regions were amplified from genomic DNA using the immunoSEQ Assay, a bias-controlled multiplex PCR. The authors' analysis ran thus. The number of nucleated cells in each sample was estimated from the amplification of reference gene primers within the assay. To quantify the absolute abundance of each unique TCRbeta CDR3 rearrangement, sequence reads were collapsed and filtered. For each sample, productive Simpson clonality was calculated as the square root of Simpson's diversity index across productive rearrangements. TCRdb's version of the immuneACCESS table is confined to in-frame rearrangements and falls short of the full clone set. An unresolved V gene accounts for under half of the shortfall where checked; the remainder is of unknown origin. The D gene and trimming were derived from the DNA, and the V and J assignments and clone size from that table. The sample data list fewer than 350,000 clones, and 88% of these were observed just once. About 8.5% of the sample goes to the ten largest clones.

Regarding this clone: Its recognized antigen is unknown. No much larger clonotype is one base removed from it; base qualities were not supplied.

What the work shows at the level of the full study, not this receptor alone: The quantity of clinical and demographic metadata differed by source and by participant and was supplied without curation.

Each collaborating institution followed its own protocols to collect whole blood in K2EDTA tubes. For TCRbeta analysis, collaborators shipped samples as frozen whole blood, isolated PBMCs, or DNA extracted from either of those sample types. V ends up 3 bases short and J 10 bases short, with an unmatched junction base count of 14. The germline V gene (reference sequence) specifies DFQATT as CDR1 and SNEGSKA as CDR2. The CDR3 goes from the cysteine to the phenylalanine over 15 residues. Only the CDR3 region is kept as DNA, spanning 45 bases read in frame from base 1. The specimen was peripheral blood. Recombination connected TRBV20-1 to TRBJ2-1; a stretch of 8 junction bases matches TRBD1. The sequence derives from a man between 18 and 35 years old with active or convalescent COVID-19. The CDR3 loop reads CSASLGRGLSEEQFF. The bases read TGCAGTGCTAGTCTCGGCAGGGGGCTTTCCGAAGAGCAGTTCTTC.